The T cell receptor beta chain under discussion was sequenced for a study of shared clonotypes between healthy human individuals. Using immunoSEQ multiplex PCR, the repertoire was profiled, and TCRdb retains in-frame clones only, with some absent. The top ten hold less than 40% of the sample, which has about 690,000 clones, 90% seen once. V lost 6 bases to trimming and J lost 0 bases, with 4 bases between them. In germline, CDR1 is SGHDT, CDR2 YYEEEE. The CDR3 is 13 residues long. The chain couples TRBV5-6 to TRBJ2-6; no clear D gene. The sequenced material came from memory CD8+ T cells from PBMCs. Subset in this sample: CD45RO+ cells pooled with CCR7-negative TemRA cells. The receptor's source is a man younger than 35 in good health. Some clones in this sample may be carry-over from other donors' samples. The CDR3 protein is CASKDSGANVLTF. The CDR3 nucleotides are TGTGCCAGCAAAGACTCTGGGGCCAACGTCCTGACTTTC.